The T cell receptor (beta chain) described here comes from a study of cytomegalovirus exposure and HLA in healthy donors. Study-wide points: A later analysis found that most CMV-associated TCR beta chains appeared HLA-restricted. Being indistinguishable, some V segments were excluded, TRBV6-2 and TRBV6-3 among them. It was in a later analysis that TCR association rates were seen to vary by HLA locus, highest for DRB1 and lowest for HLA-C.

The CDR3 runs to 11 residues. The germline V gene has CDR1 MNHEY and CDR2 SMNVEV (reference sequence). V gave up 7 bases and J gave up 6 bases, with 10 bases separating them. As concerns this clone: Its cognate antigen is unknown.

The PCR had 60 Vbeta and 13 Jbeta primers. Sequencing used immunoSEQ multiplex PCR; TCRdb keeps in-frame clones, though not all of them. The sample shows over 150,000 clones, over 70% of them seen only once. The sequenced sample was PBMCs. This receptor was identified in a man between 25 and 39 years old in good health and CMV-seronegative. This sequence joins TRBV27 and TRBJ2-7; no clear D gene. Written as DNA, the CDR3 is TGTGCCAGCACCCCTCGGAGCGAGCAGTACTTC. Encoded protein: CASTPRSEQYF.